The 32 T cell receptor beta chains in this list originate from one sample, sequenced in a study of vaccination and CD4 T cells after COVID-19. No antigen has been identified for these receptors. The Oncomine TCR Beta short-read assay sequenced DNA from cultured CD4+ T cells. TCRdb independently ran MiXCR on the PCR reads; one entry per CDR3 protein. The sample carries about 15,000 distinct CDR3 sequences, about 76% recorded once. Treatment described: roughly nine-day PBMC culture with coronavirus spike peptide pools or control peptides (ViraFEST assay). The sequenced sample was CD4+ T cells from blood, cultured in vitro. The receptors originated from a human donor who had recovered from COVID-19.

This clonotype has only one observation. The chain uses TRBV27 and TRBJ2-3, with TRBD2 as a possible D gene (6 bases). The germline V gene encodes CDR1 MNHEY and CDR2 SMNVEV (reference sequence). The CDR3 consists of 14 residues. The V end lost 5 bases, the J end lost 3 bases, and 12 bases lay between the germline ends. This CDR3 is CASSIRLVTDTQYF. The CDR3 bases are TGTGCCAGCAGTATCCGACTAGTAACAGATACGCAGTATTTT.

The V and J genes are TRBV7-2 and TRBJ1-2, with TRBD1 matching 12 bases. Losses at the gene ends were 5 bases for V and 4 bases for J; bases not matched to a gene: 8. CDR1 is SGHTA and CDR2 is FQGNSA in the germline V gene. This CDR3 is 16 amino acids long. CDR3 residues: CASSRGTGGLFYGYTF. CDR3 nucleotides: TGTGCCAGCAGCCGGGGGACAGGGGGCCTCTTCTATGGCTACACCTTC.

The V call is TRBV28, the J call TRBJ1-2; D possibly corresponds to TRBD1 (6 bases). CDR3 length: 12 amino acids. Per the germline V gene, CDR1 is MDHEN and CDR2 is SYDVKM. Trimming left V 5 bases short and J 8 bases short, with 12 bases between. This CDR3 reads CASSTSTGGYTF. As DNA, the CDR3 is TGTGCCAGCAGTACCTCGACAGGCGGCTACACCTTC.

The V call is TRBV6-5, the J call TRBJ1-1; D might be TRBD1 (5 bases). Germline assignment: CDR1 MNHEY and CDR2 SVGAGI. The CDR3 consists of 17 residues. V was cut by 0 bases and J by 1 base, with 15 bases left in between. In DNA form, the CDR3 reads TGTGCCAGCAGTTACTCTCTCAGGGTCCGCAAGAACACTGAAGCTTTCTTT. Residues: CASSYSLRVRKNTEAFF.

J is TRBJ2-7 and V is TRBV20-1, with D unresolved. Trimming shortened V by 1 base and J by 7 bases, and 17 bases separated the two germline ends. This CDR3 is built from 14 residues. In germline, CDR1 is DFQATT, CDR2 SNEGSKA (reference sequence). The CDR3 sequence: CSARGLLLRAEQYF. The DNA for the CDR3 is TGCAGTGCTAGAGGTCTGCTCCTCCGAGCGGAGCAGTACTTC.

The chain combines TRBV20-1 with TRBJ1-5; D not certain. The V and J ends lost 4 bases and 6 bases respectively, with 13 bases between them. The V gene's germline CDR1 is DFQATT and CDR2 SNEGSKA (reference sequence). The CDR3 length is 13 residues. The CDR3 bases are TGCAGTGCTATTCGGGCCCCCGGTCAGCCCCAGCATTTT. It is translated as CSAIRAPGQPQHF.

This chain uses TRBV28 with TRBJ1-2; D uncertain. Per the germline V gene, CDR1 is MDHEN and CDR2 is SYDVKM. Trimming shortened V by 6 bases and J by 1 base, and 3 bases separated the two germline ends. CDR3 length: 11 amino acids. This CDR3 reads CASSINYGYTF. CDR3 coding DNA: TGTGCCAGCAGCATTAACTATGGCTACACCTTC.

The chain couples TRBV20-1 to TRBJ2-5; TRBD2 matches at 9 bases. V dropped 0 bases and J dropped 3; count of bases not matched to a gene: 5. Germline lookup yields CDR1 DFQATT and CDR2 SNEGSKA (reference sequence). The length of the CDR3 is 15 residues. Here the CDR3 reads CSARDLRLAEETQYF. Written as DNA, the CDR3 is TGCAGTGCTAGAGACCTCAGACTAGCGGAAGAGACCCAGTACTTC.

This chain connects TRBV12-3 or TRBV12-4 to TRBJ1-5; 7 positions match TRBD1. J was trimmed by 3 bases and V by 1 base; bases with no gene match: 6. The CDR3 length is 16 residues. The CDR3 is CASSLGTGGDNQPQHF. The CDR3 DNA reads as TGTGCCAGCAGTTTAGGGACAGGCGGGGACAATCAGCCCCAGCATTTT.

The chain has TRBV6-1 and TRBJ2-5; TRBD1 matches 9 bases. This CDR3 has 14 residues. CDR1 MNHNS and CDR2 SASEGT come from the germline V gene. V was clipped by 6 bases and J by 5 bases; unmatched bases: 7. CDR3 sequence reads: CASRPDRGSETQYF. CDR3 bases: TGTGCCAGCAGACCCGACAGGGGGTCGGAGACCCAGTACTTC.

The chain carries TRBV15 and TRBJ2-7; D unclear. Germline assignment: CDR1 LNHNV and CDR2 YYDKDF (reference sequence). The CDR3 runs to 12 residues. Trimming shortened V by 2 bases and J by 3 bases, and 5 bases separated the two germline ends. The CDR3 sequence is CATSRLNYEQYF. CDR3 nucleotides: TGTGCCACCAGCAGACTGAACTACGAGCAGTACTTC.

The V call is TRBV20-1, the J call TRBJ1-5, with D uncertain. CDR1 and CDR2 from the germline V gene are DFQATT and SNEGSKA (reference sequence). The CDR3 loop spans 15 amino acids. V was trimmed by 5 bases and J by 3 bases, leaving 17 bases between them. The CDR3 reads CSALATGRYNQPQHF. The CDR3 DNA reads TGCAGTGCTCTAGCAACCGGACGGTACAATCAGCCCCAGCATTTT.

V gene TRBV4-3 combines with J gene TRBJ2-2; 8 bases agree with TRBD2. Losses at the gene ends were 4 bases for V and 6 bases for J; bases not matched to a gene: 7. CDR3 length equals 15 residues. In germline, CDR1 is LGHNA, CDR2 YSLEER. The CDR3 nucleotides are TGCGCCAGCAGCCGAGTGGGGACTAGGGCCGGGGAGCTGTTTTTT. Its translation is CASSRVGTRAGELFF.

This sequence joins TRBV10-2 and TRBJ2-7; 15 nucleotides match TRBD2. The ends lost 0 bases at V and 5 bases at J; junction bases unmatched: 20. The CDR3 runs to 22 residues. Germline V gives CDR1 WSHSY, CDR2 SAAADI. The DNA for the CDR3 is TGCGCCAGCAGTGAGTCGCCCGGGACTAGCGGGAGGACCGAAAGGAACAGGGACGAGCAGTACTTC. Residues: CASSESPGTSGRTERNRDEQYF.

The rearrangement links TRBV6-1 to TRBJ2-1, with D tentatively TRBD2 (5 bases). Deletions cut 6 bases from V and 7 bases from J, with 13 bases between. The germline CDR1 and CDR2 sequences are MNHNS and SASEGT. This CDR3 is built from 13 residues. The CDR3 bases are TGTGCCAGCAGAGGGTTCACGGGAAATGAGCAGTTCTTC. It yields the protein CASRGFTGNEQFF.

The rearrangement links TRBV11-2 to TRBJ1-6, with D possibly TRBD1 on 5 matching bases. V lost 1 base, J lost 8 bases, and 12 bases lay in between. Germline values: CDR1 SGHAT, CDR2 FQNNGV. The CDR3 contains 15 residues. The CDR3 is CASSLGLWGDSPLHF. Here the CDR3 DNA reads TGTGCCAGCAGCTTAGGCCTCTGGGGGGATTCACCCCTCCACTTT.

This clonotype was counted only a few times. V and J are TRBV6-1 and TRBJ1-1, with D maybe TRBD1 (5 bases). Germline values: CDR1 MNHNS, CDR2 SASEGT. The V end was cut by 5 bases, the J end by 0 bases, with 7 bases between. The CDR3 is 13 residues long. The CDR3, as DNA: TGTGCCAGCAGTCCCAGGGTGAACACTGAAGCTTTCTTT. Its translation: CASSPRVNTEAFF.

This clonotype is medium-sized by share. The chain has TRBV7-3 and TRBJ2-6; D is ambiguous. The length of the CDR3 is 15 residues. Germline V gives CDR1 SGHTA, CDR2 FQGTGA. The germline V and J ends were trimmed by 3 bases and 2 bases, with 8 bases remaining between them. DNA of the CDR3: TGTGCCAGCAGCTTCTACGAGCCTGGGGCCAACGTCCTGACTTTC. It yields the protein CASSFYEPGANVLTF. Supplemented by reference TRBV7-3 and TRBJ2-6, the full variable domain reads GAGVSQTPSNKVTEKGKYVELRCDPISGHTALYWYRQSLGQGPEFLIYFQGTGAADDSGLPNDRFFAVRPEGSVSTLKIQRTERGDSAVYLCASSFYEPGANVLTFGAGSRLTVL.

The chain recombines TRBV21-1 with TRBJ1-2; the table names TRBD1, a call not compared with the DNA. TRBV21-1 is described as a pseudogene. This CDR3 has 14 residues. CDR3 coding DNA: TGTGCCAGCAGTTCGACAGGGGACCCCTATGGCTACACCTTC. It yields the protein CASSSTGDPYGYTF.

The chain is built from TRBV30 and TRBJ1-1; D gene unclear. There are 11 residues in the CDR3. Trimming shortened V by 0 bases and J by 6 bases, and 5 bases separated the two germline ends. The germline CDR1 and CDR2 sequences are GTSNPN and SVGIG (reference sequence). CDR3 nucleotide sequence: TGTGCCTGGAGTGTATTCGCTGAAGCTTTCTTT. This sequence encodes CAWSVFAEAFF.

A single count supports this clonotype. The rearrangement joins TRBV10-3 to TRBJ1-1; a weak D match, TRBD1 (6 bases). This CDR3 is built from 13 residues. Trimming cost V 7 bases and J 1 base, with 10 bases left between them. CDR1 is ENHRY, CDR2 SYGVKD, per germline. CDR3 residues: CAITATGNTEAFF. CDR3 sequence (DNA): TGTGCCATCACTGCGACAGGGAACACTGAAGCTTTCTTT.

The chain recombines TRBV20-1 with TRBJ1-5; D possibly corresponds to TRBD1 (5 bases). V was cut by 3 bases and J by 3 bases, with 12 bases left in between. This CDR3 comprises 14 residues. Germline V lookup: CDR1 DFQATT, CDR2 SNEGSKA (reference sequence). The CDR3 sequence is CSARGGSVNQPQHF. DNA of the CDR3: TGCAGTGCTAGGGGGGGTAGTGTCAATCAGCCCCAGCATTTT.

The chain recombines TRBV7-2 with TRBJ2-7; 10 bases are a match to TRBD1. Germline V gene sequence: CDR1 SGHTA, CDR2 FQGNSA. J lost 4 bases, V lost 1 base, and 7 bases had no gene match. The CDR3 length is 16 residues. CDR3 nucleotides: TGTGCCAGCAGCTTAGTGGGGACAGGGGAAGGGTACGAGCAGTACTTC. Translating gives CASSLVGTGEGYEQYF.

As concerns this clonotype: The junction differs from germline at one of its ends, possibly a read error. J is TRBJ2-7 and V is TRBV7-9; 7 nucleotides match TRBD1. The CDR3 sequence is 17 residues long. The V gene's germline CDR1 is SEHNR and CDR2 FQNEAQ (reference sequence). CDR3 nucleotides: TGTGCCGGCAGCCCTCTTTACACAGGGGTCGCGTCCTACGAGCAGTACTTC. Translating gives CAGSPLYTGVASYEQYF.

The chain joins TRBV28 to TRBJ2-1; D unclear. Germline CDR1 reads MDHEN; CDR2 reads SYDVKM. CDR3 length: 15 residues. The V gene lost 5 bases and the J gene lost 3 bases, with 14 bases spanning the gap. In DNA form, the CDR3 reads TGTGCCAGCAGTATTATTAGACTTAACTACAATGAGCAGTTCTTC. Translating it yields CASSIIRLNYNEQFF.

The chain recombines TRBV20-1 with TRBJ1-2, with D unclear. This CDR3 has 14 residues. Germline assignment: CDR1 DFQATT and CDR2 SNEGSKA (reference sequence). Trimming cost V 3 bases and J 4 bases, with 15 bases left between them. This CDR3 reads CSARGSPIFYGYTF. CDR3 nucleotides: TGCAGTGCTAGGGGGAGTCCCATTTTCTATGGCTACACCTTC.

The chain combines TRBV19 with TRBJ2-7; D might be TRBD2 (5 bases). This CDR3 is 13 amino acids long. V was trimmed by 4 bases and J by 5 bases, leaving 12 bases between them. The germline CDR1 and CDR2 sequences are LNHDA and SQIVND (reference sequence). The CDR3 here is CASSRLPGDEQYF. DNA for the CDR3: TGTGCCAGTAGTAGGCTTCCCGGGGACGAGCAGTACTTC.

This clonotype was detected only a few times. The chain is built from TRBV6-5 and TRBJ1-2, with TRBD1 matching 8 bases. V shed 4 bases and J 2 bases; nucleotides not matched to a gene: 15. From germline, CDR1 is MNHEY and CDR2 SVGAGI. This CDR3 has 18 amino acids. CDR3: CASSSQGPTGDHNYGYTF. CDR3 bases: TGTGCCAGCAGTTCCCAAGGCCCGACAGGGGACCACAACTATGGCTACACCTTC.

The CDR3 reads CASSLPTGRGYTF. CDR3 nucleotides: TGTGCCAGCAGTTTACCCACAGGGAGGGGCTACACCTTC. J is TRBJ1-2 and V is TRBV27; D may be TRBD1 (6 bases). There are 13 residues in the CDR3. The V end was cut by 2 bases, the J end by 8 bases, with 12 bases between. Per the germline V gene, CDR1 is MNHEY and CDR2 is SMNVEV (reference sequence).

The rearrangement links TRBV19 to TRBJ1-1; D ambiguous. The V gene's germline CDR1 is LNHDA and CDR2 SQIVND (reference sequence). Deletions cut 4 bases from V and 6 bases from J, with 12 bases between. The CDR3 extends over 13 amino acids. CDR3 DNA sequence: TGTGCCAGTAGTAAAGGGTCAATCCCTGAAGCTTTCTTT. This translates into CASSKGSIPEAFF.

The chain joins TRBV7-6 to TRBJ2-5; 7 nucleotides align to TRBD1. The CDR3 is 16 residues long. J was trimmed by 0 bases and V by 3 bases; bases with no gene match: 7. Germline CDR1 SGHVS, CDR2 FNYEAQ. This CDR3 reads CASSFTWTGDQETQYF. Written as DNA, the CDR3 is TGTGCCAGCAGCTTCACCTGGACAGGCGACCAAGAGACCCAGTACTTC.

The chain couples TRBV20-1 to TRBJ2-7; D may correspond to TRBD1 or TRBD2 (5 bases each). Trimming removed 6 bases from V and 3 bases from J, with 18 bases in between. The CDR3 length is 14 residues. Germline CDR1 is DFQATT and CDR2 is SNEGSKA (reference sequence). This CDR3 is CSANPGAQGYEQYF. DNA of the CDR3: TGCAGTGCAAATCCCGGGGCCCAGGGCTACGAGCAGTACTTC.